What follows are 26 T cell receptor beta chains derived from one specimen sequenced in a study of blood T cell repertoires in COVID-19. The repertoire was sequenced with immunoSEQ multiplex PCR; TCRdb's copy has only in-frame clones and lacks some. The table has about 240,000 clones, about 85% seen once. Sequencing was performed on peripheral blood. The receptors derive from a woman between 55 and 75 years old with active or convalescent COVID-19.

V and J are TRBV9 and TRBJ1-2; TRBD1 is a possible D gene (5 bases). Looked up from germline, CDR1 is SGDLS and CDR2 is YYNGEE. The CDR3 runs to 15 residues. Trimming shortened V by 0 bases and J by 5 bases, and 14 bases separated the two germline ends. Here the CDR3 DNA reads TGTGCCAGCAGCGTAGAATCACGACAGATTTATGGCTACACCTTC. Translating gives CASSVESRQIYGYTF.

The chain recombines TRBV19 with TRBJ1-4; no clear D gene. The CDR3 has 12 residues. Germline V CDR1 and CDR2: LNHDA, SQIVND (reference sequence). The V end lost 4 bases, the J end lost 8 bases, and 8 bases lay between the germline ends. The CDR3 DNA sequence: TGTGCCAGTAGTACCCTGAGGGAAAAACTGTTTTTT. Translation: CASSTLREKLFF.

The J gene is TRBJ2-7, the V gene TRBV6-7; D uncertain. TRBV6-7 is filed as an ORF, its function uncertain. The length of the CDR3 is 8 residues. V shed 10 bases and J shed 5 bases, with 3 bases lying between them. CDR3 nucleotide sequence: TGTGCCACGGACGAGCAGTACGTC. This codes for CATDEQYV.

The CDR3 region has the DNA TGTGCCAGCAGTTCCCCCACATACACCTCTGGAAACACCATATATTTT. Translating it yields CASSSPTYTSGNTIYF. This chain connects TRBV6-5 to TRBJ1-3; D gene uncertain. V shed 4 bases and J shed 0 bases, with 13 bases lying between them. This CDR3 region has 16 residues. Per the germline V gene, CDR1 is MNHEY and CDR2 is SVGAGI.

This chain connects TRBV3-1 (or the pseudogene TRBV3-2) to TRBJ2-5; D perhaps matches TRBD1 (6 bases). The CDR3 has 16 residues. CDR1 is LGHDT and CDR2 is YNNKEL in the germline V gene (reference sequence). V gave up 1 base and J gave up 7 bases, with 19 bases separating them. The CDR3 DNA reads TGTGCCAGCAGCCAAGGGGACCAGGGGTGGATTTCGACCCAGTACTTC. It translates to CASSQGDQGWISTQYF.

V gene TRBV11-3 combines with J gene TRBJ2-3, with D perhaps matching TRBD1 (6 bases). This CDR3 spans 14 amino acids. Trimming removed 8 bases at V and 0 bases at J, with 12 bases between. Germline V gene lookup returns CDR1 SGHNT and CDR2 YENEEA. CDR3 in DNA: TGTGCCAGCGCACAGGGTGCTAGCACAGATACGCAGTATTTT. This codes for CASAQGASTDTQYF.

There are a few counts of this clone. This CDR3 reads CASIRGAEDTQYF. The DNA for the CDR3 is TGTGCCAGCATCCGGGGGGCGGAAGATACGCAGTATTTT. The chain is built from TRBV5-8 and TRBJ2-3; tentative D call: TRBD2 (7 bases). The CDR3 is 13 amino acids. Germline lookup yields CDR1 SGHTS and CDR2 YDEGEE. Between the trimmed V and J ends, which lost 6 bases and 5 bases, there was a span of 13 bases.

The rearrangement joins TRBV25-1 to TRBJ1-1, with 8 positions matching TRBD1. The CDR3 consists of 17 residues. Germline values: CDR1 MGHDK, CDR2 SYGVNS. J lost 0 bases, V lost 7 bases, and 13 bases had no gene match. The CDR3 reads CASKPPGDRQMNTEAFF. The CDR3 bases are TGTGCCAGCAAACCACCCGGGGACAGGCAAATGAACACTGAAGCTTTCTTT. The full variable domain, in which reference TRBV25-1 and TRBJ1-1 provide the parts outside the CDR3, is EADIYQTPRYLVIGTGKKITLECSQTMGHDKMYWYQQDPGMELHLIHYSYGVNSTEKGDLSSESTVSRIRTEHFPLTLESARPSHTSQYLCASKPPGDRQMNTEAFFGQGTRLTVV.

The V and J genes are TRBV7-6 and TRBJ2-1, with 8 bases that match TRBD2. V lost 4 bases and J lost 8; bases outside the gene matches: 13. CDR3 length equals 16 residues. Germline loops: CDR1 SGHVS, CDR2 FNYEAQ. The CDR3 region has the DNA TGTGCCAGCAGCTCTCTGACGGGAGGGAGCATTGATGAGCAGTTCTTC. This encodes CASSSLTGGSIDEQFF.

The chain employs TRBV29-1 and TRBJ2-2; TRBD1 agrees at 8 bases. J gave up 5 bases and V 6 bases, and 2 bases lay outside the gene matches. Germline loops: CDR1 SQVTM, CDR2 ANQGSEA. The CDR3 is 12 amino acids. CDR3 loop: CSVDRETGELFF. The CDR3 coding sequence is TGCAGCGTGGACAGGGAAACCGGGGAGCTGTTTTTT.

In its sample, this clone was seen a few times. V gene TRBV19 combines with J gene TRBJ2-2; perhaps TRBD2 as D (6 bases). V was pared by 11 bases and J by 7 bases, with 11 bases between. CDR3 length: 11 amino acids. The germline gives CDR1 LNHDA, CDR2 SQIVND (reference sequence). For the CDR3, the DNA is TGTGCCGGGAGGAACGGCGGGGAGCTGTTTTTT. Its protein is CAGRNGGELFF.

The genes are TRBV6-5 and TRBJ1-1; TRBD1 aligns across 8 bases. The junction had 12 bases not matched to a gene; V was cut back by 8 bases and J by 4 bases. Germline V CDR1 and CDR2: MNHEY, SVGAGI. CDR3 size: 15 residues. Here the CDR3 DNA reads TGTGCCAGCCTCTCCCCAGGGGGCGCCGGCACTGAAGCTTTCTTT. Encoded protein: CASLSPGGAGTEAFF.

The V gene is TRBV5-1, the J gene TRBJ2-5; TRBD2 matches at 7 bases. There are 14 residues in the CDR3. Trimming cost V 4 bases and J 6 bases; bases outside gene matches: 9. Germline values: CDR1 SGHRS, CDR2 YFSETQ. CDR3 loop: CASSPGGGEKTQYF. The CDR3 DNA sequence: TGCGCCAGCAGCCCGGGGGGAGGGGAGAAGACCCAGTACTTC.

This clone is a singleton in its sample. A read error may produce the germline difference seen at one junction end. The rearrangement joins TRBV2 to TRBJ2-3, with 7 bases lining up with TRBD2. The CDR3 sequence is 17 residues long. Per the germline V gene, CDR1 is SNHLY and CDR2 is FYNNEI. The DNA of the CDR3 is TGTGCCAGCAGCGAAGCGCCCGGCGGGAGTGGGACAGATACGCAGTATTTT. Translated: CASSEAPGGSGTDTQYF.

This clone appeared a few times. This chain uses TRBV19 with TRBJ1-5; D unclear. In germline, CDR1 is LNHDA, CDR2 SQIVND (reference sequence). V lost 3 bases, J lost 5 bases, and 14 bases lay in between. The length of the CDR3 is 15 residues. The CDR3 protein is CASSILPRGDQPQHF. CDR3 nucleotides: TGTGCCAGTAGTATTTTGCCCCGGGGTGATCAGCCCCAGCATTTT. Together with reference TRBV19 and TRBJ1-5, the CDR3 gives the full variable domain: DGGITQSPKYLFRKEGQNVTLSCEQNLNHDAMYWYRQDPGQGLRLIYYSQIVNDFQKGDIAEGYSVSREKKESFPLTVTSAQKNPTAFYLCASSILPRGDQPQHFGDGTRLSIL.

J is TRBJ2-1 and V is TRBV11-2; TRBD2 agrees at 10 bases. This CDR3 region has 16 residues. V was clipped by 0 bases and J by 10 bases; unmatched bases: 9. The germline gives CDR1 SGHAT, CDR2 FQNNGV. The DNA for the CDR3 is TGTGCCAGCAGCTTAGATCACAGCGGGGGGGTGGGCGAGCAGTTCTTC. Its translation is CASSLDHSGGVGEQFF. Together with reference TRBV11-2 and TRBJ2-1, the CDR3 gives the full variable domain: EAGVAQSPRYKIIEKRQSVAFWCNPISGHATLYWYQQILGQGPKLLIQFQNNGVVDDSQLPKDRFSAERLKGVDSTLKIQPAKLEDSAVYLCASSLDHSGGVGEQFFGPGTRLTVL.

The CDR3 is CASSLGGGEPQHF. DNA for the CDR3: TGTGCCAGCAGCTTAGGGGGGGGTGAGCCCCAGCATTTT. This chain joins TRBV7-2 and TRBJ1-5; weak D call: TRBD1 (5 bases). This CDR3 region has 13 residues. Germline V gene lookup returns CDR1 SGHTA and CDR2 FQGNSA. V gave up 1 base and J gave up 8 bases, with 9 bases separating them.

This chain uses TRBV5-1 with TRBJ2-3; maybe TRBD2 (5 bases). This CDR3 is 16 amino acids long. Trimming took 1 base from V and 1 from J, leaving 13 bases between them. Germline V CDR1 and CDR2: SGHRS, YFSETQ. The CDR3 loop is CASSLRSGLGTDTQYF. CDR3 nucleotides: TGCGCCAGCAGCTTGAGGTCGGGGTTGGGCACAGATACGCAGTATTTT.

The gene calls are TRBV5-1 and TRBJ1-3; D remains ambiguous. V lost 0 bases and J lost 0, with 7 bases in between. This CDR3 comprises 15 residues. Germline V gene lookup returns CDR1 SGHRS and CDR2 YFSETQ. CDR3 residues: CASSLVEFSGNTIYF. CDR3 in DNA: TGCGCCAGCAGCTTGGTAGAGTTCTCTGGAAACACCATATATTTT. The complete variable domain, with remaining parts taken from reference TRBV5-1 and TRBJ1-3, reads KAGVTQTPRYLIKTRGQQVTLSCSPISGHRSVSWYQQTPGQGLQFLFEYFSETQRNKGNFPGRFSGRQFSNSRSEMNVSTLELGDSALYLCASSLVEFSGNTIYFGEGSWLTVV.

The chain is built from TRBV2 and TRBJ2-5; tentative D call: TRBD1 (5 bases). The V end was cut by 4 bases, the J end by 5 bases, with 14 bases between. The CDR3 sequence is 14 residues long. Germline V lookup: CDR1 SNHLY, CDR2 FYNNEI. DNA of the CDR3: TGTGCCAGCAGTGGGGCAGGGATGTGGGAGACCCAGTACTTC. Its translation: CASSGAGMWETQYF.

The chain has TRBV9 and TRBJ1-1; 9 bases are shared with TRBD1. The ends lost 4 bases at V and 3 bases at J; junction bases unmatched: 7. In germline, CDR1 is SGDLS, CDR2 YYNGEE. The CDR3 totals 15 residues. The CDR3 DNA reads as TGTGCCAGCAGCACAGGGGGCGGACCTTACACTGAAGCTTTCTTT. Amino acid sequence: CASSTGGGPYTEAFF. Filled out from reference TRBV9 and TRBJ1-1, the complete variable domain reads DSGVTQTPKHLITATGQRVTLRCSPRSGDLSVYWYQQSLDQGLQFLIQYYNGEERAKGNILERFSAQQFPDLHSELNLSSLELGDSALYFCASSTGGGPYTEAFFGQGTRLTVV.

V and J are TRBV6-1 and TRBJ2-7; 10 nucleotides match TRBD2. Germline CDR1 is MNHNS and CDR2 is SASEGT. This CDR3 comprises 16 residues. V dropped 2 bases and J dropped 7; count of bases not matched to a gene: 11. The CDR3 DNA sequence: TGTGCCAGCAGTGAAAGACGGACTAGCGGTTTTAGGGAGCAGTACGTC. Translated: CASSERRTSGFREQYV.

The chain recombines TRBV28 with TRBJ2-2; D remains unclear. This CDR3 contains 15 residues. Germline values: CDR1 MDHEN, CDR2 SYDVKM. V was shortened by 3 bases and J by 3 bases, with 11 bases between the two germline ends. CDR3 amino acids: CASSFGPQYTGELFF. CDR3 bases: TGTGCCAGCAGTTTTGGCCCCCAATACACCGGGGAGCTGTTTTTT.

This chain links TRBV7-3 with TRBJ2-1; 7 nucleotides line up with TRBD2. This CDR3 comprises 15 residues. CDR1 SGHTA and CDR2 FQGTGA come from the germline V gene. J gave up 4 bases and V 5 bases, and 8 bases lay outside the gene matches. This chain's CDR3 is CASSREASRYNEQFF. The CDR3 region has the DNA TGTGCCAGCAGCCGGGAGGCTAGCAGGTACAATGAGCAGTTCTTC. Complete variable domain (other parts from reference TRBV7-3 and TRBJ2-1): GAGVSQTPSNKVTEKGKYVELRCDPISGHTALYWYRQSLGQGPEFLIYFQGTGAADDSGLPNDRFFAVRPEGSVSTLKIQRTERGDSAVYLCASSREASRYNEQFFGPGTRLTVL.

The chain has TRBV9 and TRBJ1-2; D possibly corresponds to TRBD1 (6 bases). The CDR3 spans 15 residues. From germline, CDR1 is SGDLS and CDR2 YYNGEE. V dropped 5 bases and J dropped 8 bases, with 22 bases sitting between them. The CDR3 DNA follows: TGTGCCAGCAGAGGAGGAGGACAGACGACGAGGGGCTACACCTTC. Encoded protein: CASRGGGQTTRGYTF.

The CDR3 nucleotides are TGTGCCACCAGACGCGGGACGGTTAGCACAGATACGCAGTATTTT. Its translation: CATRRGTVSTDTQYF. The chain has TRBV15 and TRBJ2-3; perhaps TRBD2 as D (6 bases). The germline gives CDR1 LNHNV, CDR2 YYDKDF (reference sequence). There are 15 residues in the CDR3. The germline V and J ends were trimmed by 6 bases and 0 bases, with 13 bases remaining between them.